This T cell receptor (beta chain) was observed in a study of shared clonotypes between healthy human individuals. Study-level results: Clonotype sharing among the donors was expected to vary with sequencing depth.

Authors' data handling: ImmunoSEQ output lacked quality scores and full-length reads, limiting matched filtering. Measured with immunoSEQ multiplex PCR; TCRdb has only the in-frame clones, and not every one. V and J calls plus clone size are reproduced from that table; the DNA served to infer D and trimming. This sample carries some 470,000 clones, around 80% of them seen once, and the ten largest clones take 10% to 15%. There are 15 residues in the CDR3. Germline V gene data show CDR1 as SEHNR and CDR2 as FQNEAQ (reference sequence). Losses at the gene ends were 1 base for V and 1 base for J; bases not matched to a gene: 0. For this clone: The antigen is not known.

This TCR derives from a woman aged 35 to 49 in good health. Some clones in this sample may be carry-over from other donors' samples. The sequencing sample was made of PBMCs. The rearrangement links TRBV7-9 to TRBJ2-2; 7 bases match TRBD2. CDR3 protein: CASSLVAGNTGELFF. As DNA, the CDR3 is TGTGCCAGCAGCTTAGTAGCGGGGAACACCGGGGAGCTGTTTTTT.